This T cell receptor beta chain was sequenced in a study of T-cell memory formation after mild COVID-19. CDR1 is LGHNA, CDR2 YSLEER, per germline. The CDR3 length is 16 residues. The germline V and J ends were trimmed by 4 bases and 1 base, with 14 bases remaining between them. TCRdb ran MiXCR on the 5' RACE reads and lists one entry per CDR3 protein. Of around 400,000 distinct CDR3 sequences listed, 20% to 25% are singletons. V and J are TRBV4-3 and TRBJ2-1; D unclear. The sample consisted of PBMCs or a T cell subset sorted from them (not recorded which). This TCR derives from an adult woman who had mild COVID-19 (a few samples of this study predate the infection). Cell type and time point are not known. CDR3 in amino acids: CASSRGSFSSYNEQFF. The CDR3 DNA is TGCGCCAGCAGCCGGGGAAGTTTCTCATCCTACAATGAGCAGTTCTTC.